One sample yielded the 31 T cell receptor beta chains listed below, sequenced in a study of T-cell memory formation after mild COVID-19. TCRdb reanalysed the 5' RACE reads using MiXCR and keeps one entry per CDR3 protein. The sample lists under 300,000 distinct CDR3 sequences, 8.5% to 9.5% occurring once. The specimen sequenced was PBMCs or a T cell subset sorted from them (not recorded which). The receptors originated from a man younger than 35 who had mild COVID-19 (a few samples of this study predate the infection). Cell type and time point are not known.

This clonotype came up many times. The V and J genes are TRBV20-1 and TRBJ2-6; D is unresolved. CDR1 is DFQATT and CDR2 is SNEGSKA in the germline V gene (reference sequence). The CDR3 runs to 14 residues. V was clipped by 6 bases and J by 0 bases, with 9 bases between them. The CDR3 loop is CSAPETSGANVLTF. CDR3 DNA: TGCAGTGCCCCAGAGACCTCTGGGGCCAACGTCCTGACTTTC.

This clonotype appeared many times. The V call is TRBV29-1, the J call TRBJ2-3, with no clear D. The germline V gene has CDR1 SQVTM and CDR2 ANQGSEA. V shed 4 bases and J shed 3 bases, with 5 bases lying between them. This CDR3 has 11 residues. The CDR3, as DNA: TGCAGCGTTGTCCTGACAGATACGCAGTATTTT. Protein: CSVVLTDTQYF.

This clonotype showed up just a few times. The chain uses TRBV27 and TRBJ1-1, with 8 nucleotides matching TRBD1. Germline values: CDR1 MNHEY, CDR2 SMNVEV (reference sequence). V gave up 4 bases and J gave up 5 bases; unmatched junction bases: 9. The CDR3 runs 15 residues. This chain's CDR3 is CASSSLRQGRTEAFF. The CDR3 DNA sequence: TGTGCCAGCAGTTCCCTCCGACAGGGGCGGACTGAAGCTTTCTTT.

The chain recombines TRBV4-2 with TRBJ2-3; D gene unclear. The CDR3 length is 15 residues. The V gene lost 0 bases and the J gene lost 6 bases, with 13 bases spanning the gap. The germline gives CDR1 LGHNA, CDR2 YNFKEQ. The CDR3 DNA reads TGTGCCAGCAGCCAAGAACGTAGTAGGGCGGATACGCAGTATTTT. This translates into CASSQERSRADTQYF.

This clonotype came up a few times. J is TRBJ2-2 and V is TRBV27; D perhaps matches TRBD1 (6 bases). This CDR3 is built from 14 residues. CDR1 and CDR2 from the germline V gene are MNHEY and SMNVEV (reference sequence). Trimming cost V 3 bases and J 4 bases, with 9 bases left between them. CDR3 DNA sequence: TGTGCCAGCAGTTTTACAGGGACCACCGGGGAGCTGTTTTTT. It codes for CASSFTGTTGELFF.

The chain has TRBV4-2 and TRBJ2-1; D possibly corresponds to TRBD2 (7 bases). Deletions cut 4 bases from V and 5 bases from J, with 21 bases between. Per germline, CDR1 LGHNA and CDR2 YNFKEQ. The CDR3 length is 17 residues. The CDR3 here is CASSPGRMGGADNEQFF. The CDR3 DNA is TGTGCCAGCAGCCCAGGCAGGATGGGGGGGGCCGACAATGAGCAGTTCTTC.

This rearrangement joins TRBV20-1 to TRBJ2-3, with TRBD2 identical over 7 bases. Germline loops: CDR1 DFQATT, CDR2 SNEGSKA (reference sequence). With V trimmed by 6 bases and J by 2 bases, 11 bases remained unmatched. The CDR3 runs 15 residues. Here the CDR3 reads CSALDTGTTTDTQYF. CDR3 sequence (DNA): TGCAGTGCGCTAGACACCGGGACTACCACAGATACGCAGTATTTT.

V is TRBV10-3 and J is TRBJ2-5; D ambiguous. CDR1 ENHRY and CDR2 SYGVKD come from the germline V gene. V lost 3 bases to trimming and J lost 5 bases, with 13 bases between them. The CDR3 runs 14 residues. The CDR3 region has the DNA TGTGCCATCAGTGAAGGGCAGCTGGGGGAGACCCAGTACTTC. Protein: CAISEGQLGETQYF.

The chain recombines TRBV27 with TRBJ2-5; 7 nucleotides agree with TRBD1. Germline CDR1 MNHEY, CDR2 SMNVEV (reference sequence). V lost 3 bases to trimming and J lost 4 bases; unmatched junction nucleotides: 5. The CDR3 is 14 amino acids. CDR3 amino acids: CASSLSGGLETQYF. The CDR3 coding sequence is TGTGCCAGCAGTTTGTCAGGGGGTCTAGAGACCCAGTACTTC.

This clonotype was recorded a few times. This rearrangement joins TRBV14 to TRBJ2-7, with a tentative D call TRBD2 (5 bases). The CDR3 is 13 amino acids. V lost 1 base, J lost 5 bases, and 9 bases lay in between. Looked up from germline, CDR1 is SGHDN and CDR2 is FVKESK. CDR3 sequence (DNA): TGTGCCAGCAGCCAAGGCTCGGGGAACGAGCAGTACTTC. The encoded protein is CASSQGSGNEQYF.

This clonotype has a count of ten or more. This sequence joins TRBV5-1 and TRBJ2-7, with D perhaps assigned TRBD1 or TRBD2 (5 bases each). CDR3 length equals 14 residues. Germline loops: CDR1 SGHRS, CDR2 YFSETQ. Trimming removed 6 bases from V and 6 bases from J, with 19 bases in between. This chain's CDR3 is CASTGTLLGGEQYF. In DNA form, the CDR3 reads TGCGCCAGCACCGGGACCCTCCTTGGGGGCGAGCAGTACTTC.

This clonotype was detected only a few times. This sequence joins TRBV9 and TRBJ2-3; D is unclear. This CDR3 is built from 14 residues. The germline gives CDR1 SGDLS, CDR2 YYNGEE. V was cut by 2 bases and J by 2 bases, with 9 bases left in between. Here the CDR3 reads CASSVGGVTDTQYF. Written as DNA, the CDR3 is TGTGCCAGCAGCGTTGGCGGTGTCACAGATACGCAGTATTTT.

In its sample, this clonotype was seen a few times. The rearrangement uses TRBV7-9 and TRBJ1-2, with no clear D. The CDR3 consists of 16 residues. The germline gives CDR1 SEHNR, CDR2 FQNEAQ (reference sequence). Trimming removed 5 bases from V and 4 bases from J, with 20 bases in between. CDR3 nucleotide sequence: TGTGCCAGCAGCCCACCCGCGTTGTATGGCCGCTATGGCTACACCTTC. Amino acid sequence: CASSPPALYGRYGYTF. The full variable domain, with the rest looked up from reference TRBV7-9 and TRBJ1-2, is DTGVSQNPRHKITKRGQNVTFRCDPISEHNRLYWYRQTLGQGPEFLTYFQNEAQLEKSRLLSDRFSAERPKGSFSTLEIQRTEQGDSAMYLCASSPPALYGRYGYTFGSGTRLTVV.

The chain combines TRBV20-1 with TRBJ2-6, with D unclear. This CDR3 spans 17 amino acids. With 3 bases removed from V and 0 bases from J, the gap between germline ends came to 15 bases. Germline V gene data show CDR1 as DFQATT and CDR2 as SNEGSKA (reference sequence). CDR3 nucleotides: TGCAGTGCTAGGCTATTTGGGTCGAGCTCTGGGGCCAACGTCCTGACTTTC. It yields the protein CSARLFGSSSGANVLTF.

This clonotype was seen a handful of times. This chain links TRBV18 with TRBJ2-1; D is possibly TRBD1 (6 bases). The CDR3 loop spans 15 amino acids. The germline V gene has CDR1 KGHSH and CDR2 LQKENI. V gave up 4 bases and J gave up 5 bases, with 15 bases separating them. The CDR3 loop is CASSLLEGENNEQFF. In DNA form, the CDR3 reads TGTGCCAGCTCACTCCTCGAGGGGGAGAACAATGAGCAGTTCTTC.

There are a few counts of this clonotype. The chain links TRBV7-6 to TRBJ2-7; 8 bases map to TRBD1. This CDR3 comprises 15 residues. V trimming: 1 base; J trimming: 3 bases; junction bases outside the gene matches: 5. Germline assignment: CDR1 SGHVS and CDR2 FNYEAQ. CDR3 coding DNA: TGTGCCAGCAGCTTAGGGACAGGGCTCCTCTACGAGCAGTACTTC. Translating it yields CASSLGTGLLYEQYF.

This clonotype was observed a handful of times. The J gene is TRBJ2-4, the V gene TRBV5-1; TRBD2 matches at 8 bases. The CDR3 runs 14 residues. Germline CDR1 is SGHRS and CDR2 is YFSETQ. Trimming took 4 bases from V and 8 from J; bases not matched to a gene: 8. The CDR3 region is CASSGSSGEDIQYF. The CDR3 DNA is TGCGCCAGCAGCGGAAGTAGCGGGGAAGACATTCAGTACTTC. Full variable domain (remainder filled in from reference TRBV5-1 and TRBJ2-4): KAGVTQTPRYLIKTRGQQVTLSCSPISGHRSVSWYQQTPGQGLQFLFEYFSETQRNKGNFPGRFSGRQFSNSRSEMNVSTLELGDSALYLCASSGSSGEDIQYFGAGTRLSVL.

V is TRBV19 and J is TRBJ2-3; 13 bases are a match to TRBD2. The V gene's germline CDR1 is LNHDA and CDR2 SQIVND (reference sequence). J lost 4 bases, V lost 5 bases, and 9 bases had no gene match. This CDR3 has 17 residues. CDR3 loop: CASSYSGLAGVPDTQYF. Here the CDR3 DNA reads TGTGCCAGTAGTTACTCCGGACTAGCGGGGGTCCCAGATACGCAGTATTTT.

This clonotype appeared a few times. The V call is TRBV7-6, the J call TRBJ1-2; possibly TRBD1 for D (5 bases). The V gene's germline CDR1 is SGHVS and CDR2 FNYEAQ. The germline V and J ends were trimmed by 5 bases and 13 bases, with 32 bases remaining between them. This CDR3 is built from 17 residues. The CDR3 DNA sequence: TGTGCCAGCAGCCACTACAAAGGGACGCCCAACCCCGCCCAAATCACCTTC. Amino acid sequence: CASSHYKGTPNPAQITF. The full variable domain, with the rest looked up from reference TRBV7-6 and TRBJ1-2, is GAGVSQSPRYKVTKRGQDVALRCDPISGHVSLYWYRQALGQGPEFLTYFNYEAQQDKSGLPNDRFSAERPEGSISTLTIQRTEQRDSAMYRCASSHYKGTPNPAQITFGSGTRLTVV.

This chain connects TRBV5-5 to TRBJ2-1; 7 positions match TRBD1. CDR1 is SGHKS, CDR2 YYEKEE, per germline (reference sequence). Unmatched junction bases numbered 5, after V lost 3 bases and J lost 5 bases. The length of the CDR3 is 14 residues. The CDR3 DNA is TGTGCCAGCAGCTCTGGGGGACAGCACAATGAGCAGTTCTTC. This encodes CASSSGGQHNEQFF.

The CDR3 spells CAISPVRDREQFF. The CDR3 DNA reads as TGTGCCATCAGCCCTGTTAGGGACAGGGAGCAGTTCTTC. The chain is built from TRBV10-3 and TRBJ2-1, with TRBD1 matching over 8 bases. Looked up from germline, CDR1 is ENHRY and CDR2 is SYGVKD. Trimming removed 6 bases from V and 10 bases from J; junction bases left unmatched: 8. The CDR3 consists of 13 residues.

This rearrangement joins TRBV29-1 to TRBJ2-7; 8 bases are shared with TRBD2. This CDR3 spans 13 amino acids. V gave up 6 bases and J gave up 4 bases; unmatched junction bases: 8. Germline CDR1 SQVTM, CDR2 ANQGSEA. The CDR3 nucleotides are TGCAGCGTGGGACCGGGACTAGGTTACGAGCAGTACTTC. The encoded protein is CSVGPGLGYEQYF.

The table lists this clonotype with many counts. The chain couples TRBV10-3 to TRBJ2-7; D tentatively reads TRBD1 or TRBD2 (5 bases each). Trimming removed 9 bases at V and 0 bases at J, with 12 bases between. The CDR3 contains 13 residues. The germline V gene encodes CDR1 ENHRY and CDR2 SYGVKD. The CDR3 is CAISGTDSYEQYF. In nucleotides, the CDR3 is TGTGCCATTTCCGGGACGGACTCCTACGAGCAGTACTTC.

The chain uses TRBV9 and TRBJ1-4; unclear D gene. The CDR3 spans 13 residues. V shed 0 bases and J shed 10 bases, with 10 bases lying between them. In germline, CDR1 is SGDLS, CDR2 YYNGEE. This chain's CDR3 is CASSVVGSGKLFF. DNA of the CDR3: TGTGCCAGCAGCGTAGTTGGCTCAGGAAAACTGTTTTTT.

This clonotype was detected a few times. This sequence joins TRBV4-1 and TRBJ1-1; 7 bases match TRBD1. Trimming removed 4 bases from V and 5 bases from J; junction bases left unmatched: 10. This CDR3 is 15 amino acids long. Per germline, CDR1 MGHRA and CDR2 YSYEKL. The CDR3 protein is CASSLPTGSRTEAFF. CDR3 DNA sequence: TGCGCCAGCAGCCTCCCGACAGGGTCGAGGACTGAAGCTTTCTTT.

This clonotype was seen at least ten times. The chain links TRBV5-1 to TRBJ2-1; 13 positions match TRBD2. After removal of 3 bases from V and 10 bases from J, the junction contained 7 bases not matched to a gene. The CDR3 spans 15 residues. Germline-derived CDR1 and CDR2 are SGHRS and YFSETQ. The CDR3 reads CASSYLGLAGEEQFF. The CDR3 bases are TGCGCCAGCAGCTACTTAGGACTAGCGGGGGAAGAGCAGTTCTTC.

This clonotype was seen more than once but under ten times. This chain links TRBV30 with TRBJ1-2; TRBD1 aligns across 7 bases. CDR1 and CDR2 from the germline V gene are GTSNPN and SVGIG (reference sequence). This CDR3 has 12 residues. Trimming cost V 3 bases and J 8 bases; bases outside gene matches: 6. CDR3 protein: CAWSRQGGGYTF. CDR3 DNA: TGTGCCTGGAGCAGACAGGGCGGGGGCTACACCTTC.

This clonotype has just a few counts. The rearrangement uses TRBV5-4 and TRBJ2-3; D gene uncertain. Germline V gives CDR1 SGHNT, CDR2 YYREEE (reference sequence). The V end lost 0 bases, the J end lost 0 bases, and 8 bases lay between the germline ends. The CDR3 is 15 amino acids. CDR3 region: CASSLADLSTDTQYF. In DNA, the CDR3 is TGTGCCAGCAGCTTGGCAGATCTTAGCACAGATACGCAGTATTTT.

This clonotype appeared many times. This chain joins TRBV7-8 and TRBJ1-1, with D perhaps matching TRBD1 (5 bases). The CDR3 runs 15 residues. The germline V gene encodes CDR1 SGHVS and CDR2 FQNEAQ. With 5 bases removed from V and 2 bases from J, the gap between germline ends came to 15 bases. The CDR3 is CASSTFRGANTEAFF. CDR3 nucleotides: TGTGCCAGCAGCACCTTTAGAGGGGCTAACACTGAAGCTTTCTTT.

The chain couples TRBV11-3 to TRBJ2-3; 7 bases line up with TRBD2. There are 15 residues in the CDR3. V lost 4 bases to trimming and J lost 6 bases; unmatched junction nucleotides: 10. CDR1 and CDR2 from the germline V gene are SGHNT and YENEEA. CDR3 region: CASSSPGGPRDTQYF. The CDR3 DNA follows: TGTGCCAGCAGCTCACCGGGGGGTCCGAGGGATACGCAGTATTTT.

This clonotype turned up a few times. The CDR3 DNA reads TGTGCCAGCAGCCTCCAGGCAGGGTACTCCTACGAGCAGTACTTC. This encodes CASSLQAGYSYEQYF. The J gene is TRBJ2-7, the V gene TRBV7-2; maybe TRBD1 (5 bases). V lost 5 bases, J lost 0 bases, and 14 bases lay in between. Looked up from germline, CDR1 is SGHTA and CDR2 is FQGNSA. The CDR3 is 15 residues long.